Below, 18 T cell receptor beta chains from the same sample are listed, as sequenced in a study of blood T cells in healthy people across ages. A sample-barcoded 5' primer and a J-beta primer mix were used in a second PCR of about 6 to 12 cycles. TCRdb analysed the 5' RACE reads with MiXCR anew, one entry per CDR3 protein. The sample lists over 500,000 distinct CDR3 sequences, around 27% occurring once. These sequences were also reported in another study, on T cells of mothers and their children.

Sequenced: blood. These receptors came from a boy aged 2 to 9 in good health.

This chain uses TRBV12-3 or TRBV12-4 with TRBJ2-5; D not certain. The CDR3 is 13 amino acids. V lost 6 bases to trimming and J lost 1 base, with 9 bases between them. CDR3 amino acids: CASSSLVQETQYF. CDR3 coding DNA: TGTGCCAGCAGCTCTCTTGTCCAAGAGACCCAGTACTTC.

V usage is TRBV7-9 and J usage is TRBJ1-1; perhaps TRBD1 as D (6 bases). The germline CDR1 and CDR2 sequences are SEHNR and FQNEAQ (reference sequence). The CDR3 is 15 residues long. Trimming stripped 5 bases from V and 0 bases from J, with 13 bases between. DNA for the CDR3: TGTGCCAGCAGCCCCCGACAGGCCCTGAACACTGAAGCTTTCTTT. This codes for CASSPRQALNTEAFF.

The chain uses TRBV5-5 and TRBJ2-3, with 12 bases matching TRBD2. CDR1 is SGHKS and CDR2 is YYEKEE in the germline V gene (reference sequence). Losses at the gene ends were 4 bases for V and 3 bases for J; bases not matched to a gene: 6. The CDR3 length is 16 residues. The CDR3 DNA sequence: TGTGCCAGCAGCAAGACTAGCGGGAGTCGGACAGATACGCAGTATTTT. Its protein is CASSKTSGSRTDTQYF.

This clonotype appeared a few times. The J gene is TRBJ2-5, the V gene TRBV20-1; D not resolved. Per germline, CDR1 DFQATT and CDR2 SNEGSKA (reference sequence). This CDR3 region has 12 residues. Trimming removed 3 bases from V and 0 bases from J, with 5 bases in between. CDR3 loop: CSASFHQETQYF. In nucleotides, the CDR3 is TGCAGTGCTAGCTTCCACCAAGAGACCCAGTACTTC.

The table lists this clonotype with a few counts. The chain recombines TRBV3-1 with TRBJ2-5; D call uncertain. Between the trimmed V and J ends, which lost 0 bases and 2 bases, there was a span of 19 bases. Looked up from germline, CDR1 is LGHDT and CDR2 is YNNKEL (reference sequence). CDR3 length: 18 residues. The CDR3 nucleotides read TGTGCCAGCAGCCAAGAGGGGTTCACTGGCCCGGTACAAGAGACCCAGTACTTC. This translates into CASSQEGFTGPVQETQYF.

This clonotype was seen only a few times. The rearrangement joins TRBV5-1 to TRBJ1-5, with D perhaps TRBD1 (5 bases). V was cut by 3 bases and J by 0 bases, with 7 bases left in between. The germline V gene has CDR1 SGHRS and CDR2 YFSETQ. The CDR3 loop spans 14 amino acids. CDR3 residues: CASSWGDSNQPQHF. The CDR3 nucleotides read TGCGCCAGCAGCTGGGGGGATAGCAATCAGCCCCAGCATTTT.

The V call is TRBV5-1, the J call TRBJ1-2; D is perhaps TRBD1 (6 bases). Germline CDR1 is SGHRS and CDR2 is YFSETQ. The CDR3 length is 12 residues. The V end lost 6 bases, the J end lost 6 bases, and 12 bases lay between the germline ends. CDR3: CASNEQGHGYTF. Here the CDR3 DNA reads TGCGCCAGCAACGAACAGGGTCATGGCTACACCTTC.

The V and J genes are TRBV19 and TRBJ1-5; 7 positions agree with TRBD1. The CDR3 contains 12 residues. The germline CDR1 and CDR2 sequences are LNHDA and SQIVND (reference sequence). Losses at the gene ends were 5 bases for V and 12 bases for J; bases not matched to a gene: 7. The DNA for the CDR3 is TGTGCCAGTAGTGGATACAGGGGTAACCAGCATTTT. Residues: CASSGYRGNQHF.

The CDR3 protein is CSATLKRGTASYEQYF. CDR3 DNA sequence: TGCAGTGCTACCCTCAAGCGGGGGACAGCATCCTACGAGCAGTACTTC. The chain links TRBV20-1 to TRBJ2-1; D perhaps matches TRBD2 (8 bases). The DNA end is more similar to TRBJ2-7, so the J call may be wrong. There are 16 residues in the CDR3. Germline loops: CDR1 DFQATT, CDR2 SNEGSKA (reference sequence).

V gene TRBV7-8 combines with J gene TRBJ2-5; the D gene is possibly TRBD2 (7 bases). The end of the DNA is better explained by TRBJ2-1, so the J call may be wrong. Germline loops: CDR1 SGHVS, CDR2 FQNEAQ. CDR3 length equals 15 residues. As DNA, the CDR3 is TGTGCCAGCAGCTTAGTTCTAGGGGGGGTCGGTGAGCAGTTCTTC. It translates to CASSLVLGGVGEQFF.

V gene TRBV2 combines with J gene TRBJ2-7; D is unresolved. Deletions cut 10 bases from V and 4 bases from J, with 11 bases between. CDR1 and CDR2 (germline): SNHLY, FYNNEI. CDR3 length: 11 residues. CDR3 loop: CATYTQYEQYF. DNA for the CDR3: TGTGCCACCTACACCCAGTACGAGCAGTACTTC. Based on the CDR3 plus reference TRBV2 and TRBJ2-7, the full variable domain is EPEVTQTPSHQVTQMGQEVILRCVPISNHLYFYWYRQILGQKVEFLVSFYNNEISEKSEIFDDQFSVERPDGSNFTLKIRSTKLEDSAMYFCATYTQYEQYFGPGTRLTVT.

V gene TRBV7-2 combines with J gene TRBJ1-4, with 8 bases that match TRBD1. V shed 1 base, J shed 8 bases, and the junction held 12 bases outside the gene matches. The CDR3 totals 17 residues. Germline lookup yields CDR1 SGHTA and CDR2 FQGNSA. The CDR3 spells CASSLVVAGGAGEKLFF. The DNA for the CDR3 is TGTGCCAGCAGCTTAGTCGTGGCAGGGGGCGCAGGGGAAAAACTGTTTTTT. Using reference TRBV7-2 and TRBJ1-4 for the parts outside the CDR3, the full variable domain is GAGVSQSPSNKVTEKGKDVELRCDPISGHTALYWYRQSLGQGLEFLIYFQGNSAPDKSGLPSDRFSAERTGGSVSTLTIQRTQQEDSAVYLCASSLVVAGGAGEKLFFGSGTQLSVL.

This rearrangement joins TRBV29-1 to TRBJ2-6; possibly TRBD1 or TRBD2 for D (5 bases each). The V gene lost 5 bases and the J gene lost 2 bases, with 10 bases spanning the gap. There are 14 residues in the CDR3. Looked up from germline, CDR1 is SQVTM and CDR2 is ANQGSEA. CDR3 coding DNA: TGCAGCGTTACCGGGACCCCTGGGGCCAACGTCCTGACTTTC. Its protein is CSVTGTPGANVLTF.

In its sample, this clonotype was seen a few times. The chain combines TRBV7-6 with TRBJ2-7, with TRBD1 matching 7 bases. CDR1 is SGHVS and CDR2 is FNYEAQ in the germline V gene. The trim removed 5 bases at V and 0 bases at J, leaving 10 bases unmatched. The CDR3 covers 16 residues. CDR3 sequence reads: CASSPTPGQSSYEQYF. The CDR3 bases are TGTGCCAGCAGCCCTACTCCGGGACAGAGCTCCTACGAGCAGTACTTC.

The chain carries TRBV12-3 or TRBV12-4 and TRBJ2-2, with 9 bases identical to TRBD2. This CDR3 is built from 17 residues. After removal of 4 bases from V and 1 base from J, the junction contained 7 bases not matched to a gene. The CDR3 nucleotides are TGTGCCAGCAGTTCAAGACTAGCGGATATGAACACCGGGGAGCTGTTTTTT. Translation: CASSSRLADMNTGELFF.

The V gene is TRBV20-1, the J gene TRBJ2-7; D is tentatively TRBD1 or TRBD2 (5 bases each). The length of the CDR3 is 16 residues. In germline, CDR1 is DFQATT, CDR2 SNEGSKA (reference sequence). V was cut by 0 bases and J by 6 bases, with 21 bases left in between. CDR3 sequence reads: CSARDLLGTDPSEQYF. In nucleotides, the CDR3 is TGCAGTGCTAGAGATCTACTGGGGACCGATCCATCCGAGCAGTACTTC.

Here the CDR3 DNA reads TGTGCCAGCAGCAAAGTGAGGAGGGGTCGGAACGGCTACACCTTC. Protein: CASSKVRRGRNGYTF. The rearrangement links TRBV21-1 to TRBJ1-2. TRBV21-1 is classified as a pseudogene. This CDR3 has 15 residues.

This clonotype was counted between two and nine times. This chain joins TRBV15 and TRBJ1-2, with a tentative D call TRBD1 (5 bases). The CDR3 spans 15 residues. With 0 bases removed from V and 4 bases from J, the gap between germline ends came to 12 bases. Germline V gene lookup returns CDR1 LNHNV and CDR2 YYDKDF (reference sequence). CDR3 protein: CATSRDKGRGYGYTF. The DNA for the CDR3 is TGTGCCACCAGCAGAGATAAGGGAAGGGGCTATGGCTACACCTTC. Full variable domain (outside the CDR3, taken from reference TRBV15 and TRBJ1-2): DAMVIQNPRYQVTQFGKPVTLSCSQTLNHNVMYWYQQKSSQAPKLLFHYYDKDFNNEADTPDNFQSRRPNTSFCFLDIRSPGLGDTAMYLCATSRDKGRGYGYTFGSGTRLTVV.